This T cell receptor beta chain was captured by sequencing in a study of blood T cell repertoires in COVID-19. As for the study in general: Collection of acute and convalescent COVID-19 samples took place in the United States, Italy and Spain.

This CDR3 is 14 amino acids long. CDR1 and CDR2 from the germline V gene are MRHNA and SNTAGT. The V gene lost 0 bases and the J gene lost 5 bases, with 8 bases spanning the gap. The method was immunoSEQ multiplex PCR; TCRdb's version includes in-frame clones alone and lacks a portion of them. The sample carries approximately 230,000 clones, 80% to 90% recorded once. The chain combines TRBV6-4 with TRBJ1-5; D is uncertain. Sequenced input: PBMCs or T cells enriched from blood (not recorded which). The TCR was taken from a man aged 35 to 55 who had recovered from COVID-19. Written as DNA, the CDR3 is TGTGCCAGCAGTGACTCGATTGGGCATCAGCCCCAGCATTTT. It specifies CASSDSIGHQPQHF.